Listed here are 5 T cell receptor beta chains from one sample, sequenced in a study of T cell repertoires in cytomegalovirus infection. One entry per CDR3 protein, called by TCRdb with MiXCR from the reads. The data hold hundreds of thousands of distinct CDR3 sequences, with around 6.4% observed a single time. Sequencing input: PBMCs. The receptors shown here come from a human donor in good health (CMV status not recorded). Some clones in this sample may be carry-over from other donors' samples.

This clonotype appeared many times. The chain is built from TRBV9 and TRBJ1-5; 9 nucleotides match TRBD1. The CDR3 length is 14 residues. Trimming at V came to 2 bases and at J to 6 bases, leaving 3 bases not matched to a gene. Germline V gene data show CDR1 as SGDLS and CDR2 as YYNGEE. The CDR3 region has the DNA TGTGCCAGCAGCGTGGGACAGGGCGGTCAGCCCCAGCATTTT. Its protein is CASSVGQGGQPQHF.

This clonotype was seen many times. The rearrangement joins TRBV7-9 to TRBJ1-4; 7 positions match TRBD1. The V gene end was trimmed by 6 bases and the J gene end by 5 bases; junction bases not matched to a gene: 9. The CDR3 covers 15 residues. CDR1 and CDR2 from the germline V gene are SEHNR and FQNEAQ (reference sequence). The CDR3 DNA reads TGTGCCAGCAGACCAGACAGGGAACGGAATGAAAAACTGTTTTTT. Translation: CASRPDRERNEKLFF.

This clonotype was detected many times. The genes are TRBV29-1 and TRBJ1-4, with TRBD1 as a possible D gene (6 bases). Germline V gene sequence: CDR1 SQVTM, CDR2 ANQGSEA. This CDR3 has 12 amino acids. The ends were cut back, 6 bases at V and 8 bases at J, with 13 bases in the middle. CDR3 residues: CSVLVGGEKLFF. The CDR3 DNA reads TGCAGCGTGCTCGTAGGGGGGGAAAAACTGTTTTTT.

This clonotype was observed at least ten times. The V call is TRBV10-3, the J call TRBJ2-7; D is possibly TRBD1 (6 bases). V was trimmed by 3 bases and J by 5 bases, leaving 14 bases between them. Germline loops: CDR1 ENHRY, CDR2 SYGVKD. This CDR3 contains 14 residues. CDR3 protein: CAISEGGGRDEQYF. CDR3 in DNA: TGTGCCATCAGTGAAGGGGGTGGCCGTGACGAGCAGTACTTC.

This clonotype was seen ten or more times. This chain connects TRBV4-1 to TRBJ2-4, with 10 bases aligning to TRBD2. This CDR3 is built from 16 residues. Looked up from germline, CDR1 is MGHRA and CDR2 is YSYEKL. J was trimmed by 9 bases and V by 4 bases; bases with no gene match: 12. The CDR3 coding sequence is TGCGCCAGCAGCCTAGGAGAAGCGGGGGGGCGGAGCATTCAGTACTTC. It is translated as CASSLGEAGGRSIQYF.